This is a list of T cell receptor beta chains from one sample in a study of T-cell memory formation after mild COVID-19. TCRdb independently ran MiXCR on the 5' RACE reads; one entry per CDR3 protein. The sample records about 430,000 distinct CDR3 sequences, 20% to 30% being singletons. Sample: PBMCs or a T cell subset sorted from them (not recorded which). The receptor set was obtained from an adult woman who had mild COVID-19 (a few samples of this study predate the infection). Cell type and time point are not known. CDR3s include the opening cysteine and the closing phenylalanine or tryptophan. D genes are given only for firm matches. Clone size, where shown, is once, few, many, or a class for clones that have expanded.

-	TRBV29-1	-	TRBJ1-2	CSVVWETNYGYTF	TGCAGCGTTGTGTGGGAAACTAACTATGGCTACACCTTC
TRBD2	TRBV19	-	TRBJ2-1	CATLSGRAGKNEQFF	TGTGCCACCCTGAGCGGGAGGGCGGGTAAAAATGAGCAGTTCTTC
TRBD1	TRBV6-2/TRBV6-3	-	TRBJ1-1	CASSSPRTGWDTEAFF	TGTGCCAGCAGTTCTCCTCGGACAGGGTGGGACACTGAAGCTTTCTTT
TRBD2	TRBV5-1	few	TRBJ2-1	CASSLELADYNEQFF	TGCGCCAGCAGCTTGGAACTAGCGGACTACAATGAGCAGTTCTTC
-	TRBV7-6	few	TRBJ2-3	CASSWGVLDTQYF	TGTGCCAGCAGCTGGGGGGTTCTGGATACGCAGTATTTT
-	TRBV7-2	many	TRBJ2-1	CASSSQGYEQFF	TGTGCCAGCAGTTCACAGGGTTATGAGCAGTTCTTC
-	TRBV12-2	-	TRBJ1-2	CASRSSAPGQPNYGYTF	-
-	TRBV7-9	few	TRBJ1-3	CASSLAIRDAGNTIYF	TGTGCCAGCAGCTTAGCTATCCGGGATGCTGGAAACACCATATATTTT
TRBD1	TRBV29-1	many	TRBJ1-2	CSVEGTGRTDYGYTF	TGCAGCGTTGAGGGGACAGGGCGAACTGATTATGGCTACACCTTC
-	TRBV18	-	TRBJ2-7	CASSPRLRDSSYEQYF	TGTGCCAGCTCACCACGTCTCCGAGACAGCTCCTACGAGCAGTACTTC
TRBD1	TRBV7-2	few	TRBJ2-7	CASSPTGALTYEQYF	TGTGCCAGCAGCCCAACAGGGGCCCTAACCTACGAGCAGTACTTC
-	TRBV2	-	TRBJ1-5	CASSGLYSNQPQHF	TGTGCCAGCAGTGGACTCTATAGCAATCAGCCCCAGCATTTT
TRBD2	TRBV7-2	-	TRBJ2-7	CASSEGGLAGGNEQYF	TGTGCCAGCAGCGAGGGGGGACTAGCGGGAGGTAACGAGCAGTACTTC
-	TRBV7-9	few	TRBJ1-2	CASSLANNDGYTF	TGTGCCAGCAGCTTAGCGAATAATGATGGCTACACCTTC
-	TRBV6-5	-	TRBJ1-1	CASSYHVSTEAFF	TGTGCCAGCAGTTACCATGTGAGCACTGAAGCTTTCTTT
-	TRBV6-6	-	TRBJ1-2	CASSYRPPPGYGYTF	TGTGCCAGCAGTTACAGACCACCGCCGGGATATGGCTACACCTTC
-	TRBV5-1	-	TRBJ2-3	CASSLEWGSTDTQYF	TGCGCCAGCAGCTTGGAATGGGGAAGCACAGATACGCAGTATTTT
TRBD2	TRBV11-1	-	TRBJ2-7	CASSPGGGSSYEQYF	TGTGCCAGCAGCCCCGGGGGGGGAAGCTCCTACGAGCAGTACTTC
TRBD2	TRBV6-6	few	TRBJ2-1	CASRELAAHNEQFF	TGTGCCAGCAGGGAACTAGCGGCACACAATGAGCAGTTCTTC
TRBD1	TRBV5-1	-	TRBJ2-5	CASSPGDRGSQETQYF	TGCGCCAGCAGCCCAGGAGACAGGGGTAGCCAAGAGACCCAGTACTTC
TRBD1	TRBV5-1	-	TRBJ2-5	CASSLATGVLGETQYF	TGCGCCAGCAGCTTGGCGACAGGGGTGCTGGGGGAGACCCAGTACTTC
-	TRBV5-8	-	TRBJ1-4	CASSLVNDEKLFF	TGTGCCAGCAGCTTAGTAAACGATGAAAAACTGTTTTTT
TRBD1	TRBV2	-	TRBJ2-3	CASSEGTATDTQYF	TGTGCCAGCAGTGAGGGGACAGCCACAGATACGCAGTATTTT
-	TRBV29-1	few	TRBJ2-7	CSVEGSGRDSFSYEQYF	TGCAGCGTTGAAGGTAGTGGGCGGGACTCCTTCTCCTACGAGCAGTACTTC
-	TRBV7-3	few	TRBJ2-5	CASSLGGSGRQETQYF	TGTGCCAGCAGCTTAGGTGGCAGCGGCCGCCAAGAGACCCAGTACTTC
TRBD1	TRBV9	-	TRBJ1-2	CASSVGGQALNYGYTF	TGTGCCAGCAGCGTCGGGGGACAGGCCCTTAACTATGGCTACACCTTC
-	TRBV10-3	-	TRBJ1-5	CATHEYSNQPQHF	TGTGCCACGCACGAGTATAGCAATCAGCCCCAGCATTTT
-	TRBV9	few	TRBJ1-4	CASSGANEKLFF	TGTGCCAGCAGCGGCGCTAATGAAAAACTGTTTTTT
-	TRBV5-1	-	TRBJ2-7	CASSLGDQGSEQYF	TGCGCCAGCAGCTTGGGGGATCAGGGTTCCGAGCAGTACTTC
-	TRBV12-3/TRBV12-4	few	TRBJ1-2	CATSYYGVGGYTF	TGTGCTACATCATATTACGGAGTTGGTGGCTACACCTTC
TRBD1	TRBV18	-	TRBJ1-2	CASSPDRARGGYTF	TGTGCCAGCTCACCCGACAGGGCCCGGGGGGGCTACACCTTC
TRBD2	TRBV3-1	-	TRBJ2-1	CASSQIAGTSGGSNEQFF	TGTGCCAGCAGCCAAATAGCCGGGACTAGCGGGGGGTCCAATGAGCAGTTCTTC
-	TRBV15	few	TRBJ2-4	CATSRTVAKNIQYF	TGTGCCACCAGCAGGACAGTAGCCAAAAACATTCAGTACTTC